This passage covers 3 T cell receptor beta chains from one sample sequenced in a study of brain T cells in children with intractable seizures. The method was immunoSEQ multiplex PCR; TCRdb's version includes in-frame clones alone and lacks a portion of them. The sample records about 340,000 clones, about 94% being singletons. Indicated time point: blood from clinic visit 5 months post-surgery; TSC patient then seizure free. The sequences come from peripheral blood, collected around 5 months after surgery. The receptors here all came from a boy younger than two with tuberous sclerosis and intractable seizures.

The V and J genes are TRBV5-8 and TRBJ1-1, with D tentatively TRBD1 (6 bases). Trimming stripped 0 bases from V and 4 bases from J, with 7 bases between. This CDR3 region has 13 residues. The germline V gene encodes CDR1 SGHTS and CDR2 YDEGEE. In DNA form, the CDR3 reads TGTGCCAGCAGCTTGGGGGGGCTCACTGAAGCTTTCTTT. It encodes CASSLGGLTEAFF. Together with reference TRBV5-8 and TRBJ1-1, the CDR3 gives the full variable domain: EAGVTQSPTHLIKTRGQQATLRCSPISGHTSVYWYQQALGLGLQFLLWYDEGEERNRGNFPPRFSGRQFPNYSSELNVNALELEDSALYLCASSLGGLTEAFFGQGTRLTVV.

This sequence joins TRBV6-6 and TRBJ1-1; D not certain. The ends were cut back, 2 bases at V and 4 bases at J, with 5 bases in the middle. This CDR3 comprises 12 residues. CDR1 is MNHNY and CDR2 is SVGAGI in the germline V gene (reference sequence). The DNA of the CDR3 is TGTGCCAGCAGTTACATTGGCACTGAAGCTTTCTTT. The encoded protein is CASSYIGTEAFF.

This chain links TRBV10-3 with TRBJ2-3; 10 nucleotides line up with TRBD1. V was pared by 6 bases and J by 8 bases, with 17 bases of the junction left unmatched. The germline V gene encodes CDR1 ENHRY and CDR2 SYGVKD. This CDR3 spans 17 amino acids. The CDR3 loop is CAISQIRQGAKQGTQYF. CDR3 DNA: TGTGCCATCAGCCAGATTCGACAGGGGGCTAAACAGGGTACGCAGTATTTT.